The 21 T cell receptor beta chains presented below share a single source sample, sequenced in a study of blood T cells in healthy people across ages (dated by TCRdb to between 2014 and 2016). Libraries were made using 5' RACE. The reads were generated on an Illumina HiSeq 2500. A second PCR of 7 to 11 cycles was performed with a sample-barcoded 5' primer and a J-beta primer mix. The raw public data were reprocessed by TCRdb itself: fastp quality trimming at Q25, MiXCR clonotype calling, in-frame beta chains only. Identical CDR3 proteins give one entry, which carries the most common genes and DNA. The sample yields 550,000 to 800,000 distinct CDR3 sequences; roughly 32% were counted once. The ten largest clones represent 15% of the sample. The sample consisted of blood. These receptors originate from a woman over 75 in good health. Donor details come from another sample of the same person, matched by shared clones.

CDR3 protein: CASSHLSSKQYF. The CDR3 nucleotides read TGTGCCAGCAGCCACCTCTCCAGCAAGCAGTACTTC. The chain links TRBV4-2 to TRBJ2-5; D gene unclear. The CDR3 length is 12 residues. Germline CDR1 is LGHNA and CDR2 is YNFKEQ. V was clipped by 3 bases and J by 11 bases, with 13 bases between them.

This clonotype was picked up many times. J is TRBJ2-1 and V is TRBV5-1; 11 bases align to TRBD2. Per germline, CDR1 SGHRS and CDR2 YFSETQ. The CDR3 runs 16 residues. Unmatched junction bases numbered 9, after V lost 4 bases and J lost 6 bases. CDR3 loop: CASSGTGTSGSNEQFF. As DNA, the CDR3 is TGCGCCAGCAGCGGAACCGGGACTAGCGGATCCAATGAGCAGTTCTTC.

The rearrangement links TRBV28 to TRBJ2-1, with TRBD2 as a possible D gene (6 bases). Germline V lookup: CDR1 MDHEN, CDR2 SYDVKM. The V and J ends lost 4 bases and 7 bases respectively, with 14 bases between them. The CDR3 loop spans 14 amino acids. CDR3 DNA: TGTGCCAGCAGTTCGCCGGACTATCGAAATGAGCAGTTCTTC. It translates to CASSSPDYRNEQFF.

Only a few counts were recorded for this clonotype. A read error is possible here, since a much larger clone lies one base away. The rearrangement uses TRBV5-1 and TRBJ2-1; 9 positions agree with TRBD1. Per the germline V gene, CDR1 is SGHRS and CDR2 is YFSETQ. The CDR3 is 15 amino acids. The CDR3 DNA reads as TGCGCCAGCAACTTGAACAGGGGGCCCTACAATGAGCAGTTCTTC. Translating gives CASNLNRGPYNEQFF. The full variable domain, in which reference TRBV5-1 and TRBJ2-1 provide the parts outside the CDR3, is KAGVTQTPRYLIKTRGQQVTLSCSPISGHRSVSWYQQTPGQGLQFLFEYFSETQRNKGNFPGRFSGRQFSNSRSEMNVSTLELGDSALYLCASNLNRGPYNEQFFGPGTRLTVL.

This clonotype was counted at least ten times. The chain couples TRBV6-5 to TRBJ1-1; D unclear. Germline CDR1 MNHEY, CDR2 SVGAGI. The CDR3 covers 13 residues. V gave up 6 bases and J gave up 6 bases, with 14 bases separating them. The CDR3 DNA follows: TGTGCCAGCAGGCCAACGGGCGGAGCTGAAGCTTTCTTT. This codes for CASRPTGGAEAFF.

This chain uses TRBV6-4 with TRBJ2-7; TRBD2 is a possible D gene (6 bases). With 0 bases removed from V and 3 bases from J, the gap between germline ends came to 18 bases. Germline values: CDR1 MRHNA, CDR2 SNTAGT. The CDR3 is 17 amino acids. The CDR3, as DNA: TGTGCCAGCAGTGACTCGAATGGGGGACTCCTGATCTACGAGCAGTACTTC. Protein sequence: CASSDSNGGLLIYEQYF.

This clonotype has ten or more counts. CDR3 residues: CASSSGRYNEQFF. The CDR3, as DNA: TGTGCCAGCAGCTCCGGACGGTACAATGAGCAGTTCTTC. The genes are TRBV7-3 and TRBJ2-1; D gene ambiguous. The CDR3 totals 13 residues. In germline, CDR1 is SGHTA, CDR2 FQGTGA. V lost 4 bases, J lost 4 bases, and 8 bases lay in between.

The V and J genes are TRBV25-1 and TRBJ2-1; 9 positions match TRBD2. CDR3 length: 17 amino acids. V was clipped by 3 bases and J by 8 bases; unmatched bases: 14. CDR1 and CDR2 (germline): MGHDK, SYGVNS. The CDR3 DNA reads as TGTGCCAGCAGTGAGAAGGGCGGGAGGGCCGCCCCACATGAGCAGTTCTTC. The encoded protein is CASSEKGGRAAPHEQFF.

Ten or more counts support this clonotype. The chain recombines TRBV20-1 with TRBJ1-5, with D uncertain. Germline V gives CDR1 DFQATT, CDR2 SNEGSKA (reference sequence). Trimming stripped 1 base from V and 4 bases from J, with 8 bases between. The CDR3 is made up of 13 amino acids. CDR3 sequence: CSARGSENQPQHF. CDR3 in DNA: TGCAGTGCTAGAGGATCAGAGAATCAGCCCCAGCATTTT.

This clonotype was seen only a few times. The chain has TRBV5-4 and TRBJ1-1; D not resolved. Per the germline V gene, CDR1 is SGHNT and CDR2 is YYREEE (reference sequence). V was pared by 0 bases and J by 0 bases, with 6 bases between. The CDR3 length is 14 residues. CDR3 sequence (DNA): TGTGCCAGCAGCTTGGAAGTAGTGAACACTGAAGCTTTCTTT. Amino acids: CASSLEVVNTEAFF. Drawing the rest from reference TRBV5-4 and TRBJ1-1, the complete variable domain is ETGVTQSPTHLIKTRGQQVTLRCSSQSGHNTVSWYQQALGQGPQFIFQYYREEENGRGNFPPRFSGLQFPNYSSELNVNALELDDSALYLCASSLEVVNTEAFFGQGTRLTVV.

The chain combines TRBV7-3 with TRBJ2-7; TRBD2 is a possible D gene (5 bases). V lost 3 bases and J 6 bases, leaving 9 bases between the germline ends. CDR3 size: 12 residues. The germline CDR1 and CDR2 sequences are SGHTA and FQGTGA. This CDR3 is CASSLDWGEQYF. CDR3 nucleotide sequence: TGTGCCAGCAGCTTGGACTGGGGCGAGCAGTACTTC.

This chain links TRBV6-1 with TRBJ1-4; D possibly corresponds to TRBD1 (5 bases). Germline-derived CDR1 and CDR2 are MNHNS and SASEGT. With 1 base removed from V and 7 bases from J, the gap between germline ends came to 13 bases. The CDR3 length is 15 residues. CDR3 coding DNA: TGTGCCAGCAGTGAAGTTGGGGGTTTCGGTGAAAAACTGTTTTTT. It encodes CASSEVGGFGEKLFF.

This chain links TRBV2 with TRBJ2-2; D is undetermined. V lost 3 bases and J 3 bases, leaving 8 bases between the germline ends. This CDR3 is built from 14 residues. From germline, CDR1 is SNHLY and CDR2 FYNNEI. CDR3 nucleotides: TGTGCCAGCAGTGACAATGAGCACACCGGGGAGCTGTTTTTT. This translates into CASSDNEHTGELFF.

This clonotype was counted at least ten times. The rearrangement links TRBV6-6 to TRBJ2-7; 11 bases line up with TRBD1. CDR1 and CDR2 (germline): MNHNY, SVGAGI (reference sequence). CDR3 size: 14 residues. The V segment lost 8 bases and the J segment 7 bases; nucleotides outside the gene matches: 10. CDR3 region: CASRTTRDRGEQYF. CDR3 in DNA: TGTGCCAGCCGGACGACCAGGGACAGGGGGGAGCAGTACTTC.

A note on this clonotype: Just one base apart from a much larger clone, this may be a read error. The V gene is TRBV4-1, the J gene TRBJ1-5; 7 bases line up with TRBD1. This CDR3 has 14 residues. Germline V gene data show CDR1 as MGHRA and CDR2 as YSYEKL. DNA of the CDR3: TGCGCCAGCGGCCAAGACAGGGTAAATCAGCCCCAGCATTTT. Amino acids: CASGQDRVNQPQHF.

This clonotype was recorded many times. The V gene is TRBV12-3 or TRBV12-4, the J gene TRBJ2-3; D not certain. V lost 4 bases and J 6 bases, leaving 8 bases between the germline ends. The CDR3 is 12 amino acids. CDR3 sequence: CASSSDWDTQYF. The CDR3, as DNA: TGTGCCAGCAGTTCCGACTGGGATACGCAGTATTTT.

At least ten counts were recorded for this clonotype. The rearrangement uses TRBV5-5 and TRBJ2-5; D perhaps matches TRBD1 (6 bases). Germline V gene lookup returns CDR1 SGHKS and CDR2 YYEKEE (reference sequence). V lost 5 bases to trimming and J lost 5 bases, with 16 bases between them. The CDR3 consists of 14 residues. In DNA, the CDR3 is TGTGCCAGCAGATCATACACAGGGTTGGAGACCCAGTACTTC. Translated, it gives CASRSYTGLETQYF.

This clonotype has ten or more counts. V and J are TRBV14 and TRBJ2-7; 9 bases fit TRBD1. The CDR3 length is 15 residues. The germline CDR1 and CDR2 sequences are SGHDN and FVKESK. J was trimmed by 5 bases and V by 4 bases; bases with no gene match: 9. In DNA form, the CDR3 reads TGTGCCAGCAGCCTACAGGGGGCGCGAAGCGACGAGCAGTACTTC. Amino acids: CASSLQGARSDEQYF.

The chain combines TRBV7-9 with TRBJ1-4, with 8 bases lining up with TRBD1. Germline V gene lookup returns CDR1 SEHNR and CDR2 FQNEAQ (reference sequence). V shed 5 bases, J shed 8 bases, and the junction held 7 bases outside the gene matches. The length of the CDR3 is 14 residues. The CDR3 DNA reads as TGTGCCAGCAGCCGGGGACAGGACGTGGAAAAACTGTTTTTT. This translates into CASSRGQDVEKLFF.

This clonotype showed up many times. The V call is TRBV4-3, the J call TRBJ2-6, with D unclear. CDR3 length equals 15 residues. CDR1 and CDR2 (germline): LGHNA, YSLEER. The V and J ends lost 1 base and 0 bases respectively, with 4 bases between them. CDR3 DNA sequence: TGCGCCAGCAGCCAAGCCCACTCTGGGGCCAACGTCCTGACTTTC. It encodes CASSQAHSGANVLTF.

This clonotype was seen more than once but under ten times. This rearrangement joins TRBV3-1 to TRBJ2-4; unclear D gene. The better agreement between TRBJ2-7 and the DNA end casts doubt on the J call. This CDR3 is 14 amino acids long. In germline, CDR1 is LGHDT, CDR2 YNNKEL (reference sequence). CDR3 in amino acids: CASSQEGRSYEQYF. As DNA, the CDR3 is TGTGCCAGCAGCCAAGAAGGCCGCTCCTACGAGCAGTACTTC.